This paragraph covers one T cell receptor beta chain sequence. The antigen is unknown. The data stem from a study of Ad26.COV2.S vaccination and SARS-CoV-2 variants. General study findings and limits: After vaccination, substantial breadth of spike-specific CD8+ and CD4+ responses was reported. Individuals receiving vaccine had higher spike-specific TCR breadth than placebo recipients did. Participants given vaccine showed non-spike TCR breadth similar to that of placebo recipients.

The V end lost 4 bases, the J end lost 3 bases, and 16 bases lay between the germline ends. The CDR3 is 16 amino acids. From germline, CDR1 is MNHNY and CDR2 SVGAGI (reference sequence). Produced via immunoSEQ multiplex PCR; TCRdb's table is partial and in-frame only. The sample has about 180,000 clones; 87% are singletons. This sequence originates from a human donor who had recovered from COVID-19. Sequenced material: peripheral blood, taken after recovery from COVID-19. The V call is TRBV6-6, the J call TRBJ1-5; D is possibly TRBD1 (5 bases). The CDR3 DNA reads as TGTGCCAGCAGTTCGGCAGGGAATTCCCTCAATCAGCCCCAGCATTTT. The encoded protein is CASSSAGNSLNQPQHF.